A few counts support the clone carrying this TCR beta chain. Antigen specificity is unknown. This record belongs to a study of response to subunit inactivated influenza vaccine. Study results and caveats: Each seasonal influenza vaccination recruits few new T cells, the authors suggested.

TCRdb re-analysed the RT-PCR reads in MiXCR, keeping a single row per CDR3 protein. The sample has about 530,000 distinct CDR3 sequences; about 10% are singletons. The clonotype was recovered from a man aged 50 or older who received an inactivated influenza vaccine. The sample here was PBMCs from blood, taken on the day of vaccination.

In nucleotides, the CDR3 is TGCGCCAGCAGCACCGGACAGGGGGCCTATGGCTACACCTTC. Translating it yields CASSTGQGAYGYTF. The chain has TRBV5-1 and TRBJ1-2, with 11 nucleotides matching TRBD1. The trim removed 4 bases at V and 4 bases at J, leaving 3 bases unmatched. Germline values: CDR1 SGHRS, CDR2 YFSETQ. This CDR3 is built from 14 residues.